This note documents a single TCR beta chain sequence. It lacks a known antigen. Within one base of it there is no much larger clone, and no base qualities were kept. The sample is drawn from a study of blood T cells in healthy people across ages (dated by TCRdb to about 2015). About the study as a whole: In model experiments, template switching captured about one uniquely barcoded TCR beta cDNA molecule for every two T cells. To track age-related changes in TCR beta repertoire diversity, the study relied on deep sequencing normalized with unique cDNA molecular identifiers. The donors were divided into four age groups: young (average around 16 years), middle-aged (roughly 42), aged (around 67) and long-lived (82). To avoid experimental bias, donors of different ages were spread randomly across the sequencing lanes. The study analyzed two additional independent replicas of 1 million unique cDNA reads from the same blood draw for two donors, one aged 18 to 30 and one aged 80 or older. On the study overall, not on this receptor specifically: The percentage of naive T cells measured by flow cytometry correlated strongly with observed TCR beta diversity. Observed TCR beta diversity per million T cells fell roughly linearly with age, and a significant reduction was already apparent by age around 39. Because profiling used bulk unsorted PBMCs, naive and antigen-experienced compartments could not be compared conclusively. Because donor CMV infection status was unknown, age-related changes in expanded clonotypes were potentially confounded. Estimates of total diversity based on one million sequenced T cells were regarded as lower bounds and as underestimates. The long-lived group showed more naive CD4+ T cells, fewer expanded clones and increased TCR diversity than the aged group, suggesting age selection.

The method behind the library was 5' RACE. The instrument given in TCRdb is Illumina HiSeq 2500. A second PCR of about 7 to 12 cycles was run with a J-beta primer mix and a sample-barcoded 5' primer. A unique molecular identifier was introduced onto each TCR beta cDNA molecule by a template-switch 5' adaptor carrying 12 random nucleotides. At least 2.5 million CDR3-containing paired-end reads were obtained from each sample. The Mint cDNA synthesis kit, primed by a TRBC-specific oligonucleotide, was used to synthesize first-strand cDNA from all RNA. Following uracil-DNA glycosylase treatment, all cDNA underwent a first 18-cycle PCR with the universal primers M1SS and BC2_uni_R. The original pipeline was this. Normalization of each sample was performed by random selection of 1 million high-quality reads, each carrying a distinct molecular identifier. Instead of being binned into consensus sequences, reads with shared molecular identifiers were discarded. CDR3 identification, clonotype clustering and error correction used MiTCR with a Q25 quality threshold and the strictest error-elimination algorithm. A nonparametric unseen species model with Euler transformation was used to estimate lower-bound total TCR beta diversity. TCRdb reworked the public reads: Q25 trimming with fastp, MiXCR clone assembly, productive beta chains retained. Merged by CDR3 protein, the rows form single entries marked with the most common genes and DNA. The V and J calls here are based on TCRdb, not the publication. For this sample there are 800,000 or so distinct CDR3 sequences; around 45% appear just once. The ten largest clones capture 15% to 20% of the sample.

The germline V gene encodes CDR1 SGHTA and CDR2 FQGNSA. V trim: 5 bases; J trim: 8 bases; unmatched bases: 14. Reading from cysteine to phenylalanine, the CDR3 counts 16 amino acids. Left in the record is the CDR3 DNA by itself, 48 bases read in frame from the first base. The 35 to 40 donors, aged about 6 to 95 years, were systemically healthy Caucasian individuals from Russia. Roughly 9.5 milliliters of peripheral blood were drawn from each donor into EDTA-treated Vacutainer tubes. Ficoll-Paque density-gradient centrifugation was used to isolate PBMCs, with at least 6.5 million per sample. Total RNA, at least 5.5 micrograms per sample, was extracted from PBMCs with Trizol reagent. The percentages of naive CD45RAhigh/CD27high T cells were determined by flow cytometry on a PBMC aliquot from every donor.

The clonotype originates from a man older than 75 in good health. The specimen was blood. The V gene is TRBV7-2 and the J gene is TRBJ2-1; the central 8 bases match TRBD1. The CDR3 is CASSPQGARGTDEQFF. The nucleotide sequence reads as follows: TGTGCCAGCAGCCCCCAGGGGGCTAGGGGGACGGATGAGCAGTTCTTC.